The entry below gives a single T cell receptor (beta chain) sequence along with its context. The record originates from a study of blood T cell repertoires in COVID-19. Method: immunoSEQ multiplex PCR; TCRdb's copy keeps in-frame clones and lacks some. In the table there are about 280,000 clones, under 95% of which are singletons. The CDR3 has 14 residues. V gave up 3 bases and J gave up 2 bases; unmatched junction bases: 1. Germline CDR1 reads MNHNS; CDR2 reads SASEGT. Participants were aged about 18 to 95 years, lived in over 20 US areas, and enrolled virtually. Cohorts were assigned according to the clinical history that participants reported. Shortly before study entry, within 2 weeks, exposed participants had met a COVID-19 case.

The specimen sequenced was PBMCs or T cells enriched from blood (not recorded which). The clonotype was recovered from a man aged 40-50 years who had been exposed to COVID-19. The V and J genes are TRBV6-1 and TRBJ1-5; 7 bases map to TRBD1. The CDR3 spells CASSEGQRNQPQHF. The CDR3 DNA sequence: TGTGCCAGCAGTGAGGGACAGCGCAATCAGCCCCAGCATTTT.